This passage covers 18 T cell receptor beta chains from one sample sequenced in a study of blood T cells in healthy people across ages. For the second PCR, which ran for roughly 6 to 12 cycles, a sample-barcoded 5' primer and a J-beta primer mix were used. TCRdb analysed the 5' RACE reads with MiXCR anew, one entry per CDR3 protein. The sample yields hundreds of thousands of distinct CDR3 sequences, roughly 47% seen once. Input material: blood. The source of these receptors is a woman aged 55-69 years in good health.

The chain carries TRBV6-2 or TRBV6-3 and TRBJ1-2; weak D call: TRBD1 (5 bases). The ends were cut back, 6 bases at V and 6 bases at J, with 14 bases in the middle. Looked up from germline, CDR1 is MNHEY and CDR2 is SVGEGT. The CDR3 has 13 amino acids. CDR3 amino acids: CASSITTANGYTF. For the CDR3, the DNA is TGTGCCAGCAGCATTACGACAGCGAATGGCTACACCTTC.

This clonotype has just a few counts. CDR3 sequence: CASSSRLAGGWEQYF. For the CDR3, the DNA is TGTGCCAGCAGCTCAAGACTAGCGGGGGGGTGGGAGCAGTACTTC. The chain combines TRBV7-2 with TRBJ2-7; 14 bases are shared with TRBD2. Looked up from germline, CDR1 is SGHTA and CDR2 is FQGNSA. This CDR3 has 15 residues. The V and J ends lost 4 bases and 7 bases, in that order; junction bases with no gene match: 6.

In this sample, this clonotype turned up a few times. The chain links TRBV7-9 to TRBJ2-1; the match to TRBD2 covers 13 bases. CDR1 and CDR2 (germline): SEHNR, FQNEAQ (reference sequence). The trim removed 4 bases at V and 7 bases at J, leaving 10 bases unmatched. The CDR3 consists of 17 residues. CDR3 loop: CASSYRLAGGSGNEQFF. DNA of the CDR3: TGTGCCAGCAGCTACCGACTAGCGGGGGGCTCCGGGAATGAGCAGTTCTTC.

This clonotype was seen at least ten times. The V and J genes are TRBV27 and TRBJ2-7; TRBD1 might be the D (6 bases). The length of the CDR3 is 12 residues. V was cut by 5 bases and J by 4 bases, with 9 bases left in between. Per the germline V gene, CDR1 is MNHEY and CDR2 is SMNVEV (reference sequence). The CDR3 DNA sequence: TGTGCCAGCAGTCTGACAGGTTACGAGCAGTACTTC. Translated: CASSLTGYEQYF.

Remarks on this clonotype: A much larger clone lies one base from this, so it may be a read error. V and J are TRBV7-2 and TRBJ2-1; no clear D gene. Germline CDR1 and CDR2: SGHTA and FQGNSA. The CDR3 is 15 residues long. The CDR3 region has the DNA TGTGCCAGCAGGTTAGCCATGCTTGGAGACAATGAGCAGTTCTTC. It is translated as CASRLAMLGDNEQFF.

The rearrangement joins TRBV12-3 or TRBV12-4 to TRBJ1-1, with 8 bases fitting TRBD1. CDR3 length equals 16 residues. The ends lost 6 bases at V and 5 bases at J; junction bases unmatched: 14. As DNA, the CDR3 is TGTGCCAGCAGCATTGGGACAGGTGGGCGTGGGACTGAAGCTTTCTTT. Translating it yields CASSIGTGGRGTEAFF.

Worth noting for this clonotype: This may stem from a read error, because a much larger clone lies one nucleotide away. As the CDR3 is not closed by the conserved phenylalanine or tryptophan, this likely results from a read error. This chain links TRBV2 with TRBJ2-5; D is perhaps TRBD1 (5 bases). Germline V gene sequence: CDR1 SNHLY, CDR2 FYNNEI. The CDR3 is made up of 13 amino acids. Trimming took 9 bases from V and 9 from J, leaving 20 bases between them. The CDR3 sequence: CASKGPSGAAQYY. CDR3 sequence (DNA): TGTGCCAGTAAGGGGCCGTCTGGCGCGGCCCAGTACTAC.

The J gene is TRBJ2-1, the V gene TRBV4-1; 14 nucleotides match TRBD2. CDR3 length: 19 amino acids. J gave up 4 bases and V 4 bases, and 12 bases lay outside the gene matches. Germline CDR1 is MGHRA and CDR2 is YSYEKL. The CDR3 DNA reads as TGCGCCAGCAGCCGCCCATGGCCGGGACTAGCGGGAGTGTACAATGAGCAGTTCTTC. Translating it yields CASSRPWPGLAGVYNEQFF.

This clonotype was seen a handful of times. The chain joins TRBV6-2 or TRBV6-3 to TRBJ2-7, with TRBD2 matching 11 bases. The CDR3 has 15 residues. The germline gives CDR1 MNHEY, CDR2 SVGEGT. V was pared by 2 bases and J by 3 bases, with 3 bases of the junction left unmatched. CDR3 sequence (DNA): TGTGCCAGCAGTTACGCCACTAGCGGGAGCTACGAGCAGTACTTC. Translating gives CASSYATSGSYEQYF.

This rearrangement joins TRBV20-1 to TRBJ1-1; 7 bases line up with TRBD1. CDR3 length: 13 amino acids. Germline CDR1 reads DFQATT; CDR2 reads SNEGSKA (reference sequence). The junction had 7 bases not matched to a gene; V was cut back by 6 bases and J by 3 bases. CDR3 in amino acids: CSARTRGYTEAFF. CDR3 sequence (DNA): TGCAGTGCCCGGACCAGGGGGTACACTGAAGCTTTCTTT.

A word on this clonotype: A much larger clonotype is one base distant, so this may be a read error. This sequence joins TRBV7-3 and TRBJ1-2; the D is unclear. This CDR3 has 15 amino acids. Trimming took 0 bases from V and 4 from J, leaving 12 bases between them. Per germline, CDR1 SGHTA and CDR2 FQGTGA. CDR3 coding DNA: TGTGCCAGCAGCTTAACGGTGGCAGATGTCTATGGCTACACCTTC. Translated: CASSLTVADVYGYTF.

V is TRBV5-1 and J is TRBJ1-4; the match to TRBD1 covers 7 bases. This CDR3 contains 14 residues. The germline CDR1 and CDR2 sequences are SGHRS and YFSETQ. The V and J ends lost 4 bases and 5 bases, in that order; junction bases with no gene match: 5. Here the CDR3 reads CASSHRGVNEKLFF. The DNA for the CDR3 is TGCGCCAGCAGCCACAGGGGAGTGAATGAAAAACTGTTTTTT.

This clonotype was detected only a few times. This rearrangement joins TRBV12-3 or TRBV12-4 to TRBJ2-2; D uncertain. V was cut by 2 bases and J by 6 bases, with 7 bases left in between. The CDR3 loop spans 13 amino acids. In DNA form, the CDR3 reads TGTGCCAGCAGTTTATTAGGAGCCGGGGAGCTGTTTTTT. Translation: CASSLLGAGELFF.

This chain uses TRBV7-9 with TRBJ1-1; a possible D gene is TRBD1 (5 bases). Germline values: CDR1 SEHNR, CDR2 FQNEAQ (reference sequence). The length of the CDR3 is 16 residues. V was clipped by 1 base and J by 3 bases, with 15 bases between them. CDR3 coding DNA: TGTGCCAGCAGCTTAGGGGCAGGGTATGTGGACACTGAAGCTTTCTTT. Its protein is CASSLGAGYVDTEAFF.

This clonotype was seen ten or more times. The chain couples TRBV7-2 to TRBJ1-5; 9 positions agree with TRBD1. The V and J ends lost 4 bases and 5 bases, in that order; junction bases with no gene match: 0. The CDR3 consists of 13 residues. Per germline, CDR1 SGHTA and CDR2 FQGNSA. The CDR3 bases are TGTGCCAGCAGCTGGGACAGGGATCAGCCCCAGCATTTT. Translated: CASSWDRDQPQHF.

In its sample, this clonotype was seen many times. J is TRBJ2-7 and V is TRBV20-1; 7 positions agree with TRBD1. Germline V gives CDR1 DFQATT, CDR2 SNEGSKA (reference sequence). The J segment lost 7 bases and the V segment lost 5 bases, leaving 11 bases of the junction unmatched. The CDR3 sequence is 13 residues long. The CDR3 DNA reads TGCAGTGCTGAATCGACAGGGACCCAAGAGCAGTACTTC. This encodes CSAESTGTQEQYF.

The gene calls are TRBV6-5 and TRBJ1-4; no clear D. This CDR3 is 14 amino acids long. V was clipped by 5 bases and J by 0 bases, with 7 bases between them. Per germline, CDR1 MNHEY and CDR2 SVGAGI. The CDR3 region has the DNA TGTGCCAGCAGTAACCAAGCAACTAATGAAAAACTGTTTTTT. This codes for CASSNQATNEKLFF.

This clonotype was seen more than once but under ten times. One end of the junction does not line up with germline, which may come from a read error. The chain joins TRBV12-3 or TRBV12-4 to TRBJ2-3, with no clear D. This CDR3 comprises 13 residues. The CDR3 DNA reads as TGTGCCAGCCAACCATCGGGCACGGATACGCAGTATTTT. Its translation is CASQPSGTDTQYF.